This T cell receptor (beta chain) was identified during a study of blood T cells in healthy people across ages. Trimming pared 5 bases from V and 2 bases from J, leaving 7 bases between. The CDR3 is made up of 14 amino acids. Germline V CDR1 and CDR2: SGHTA, FQGNSA. A J-beta primer mix and a sample-barcoded 5' primer were used in a second PCR of roughly 7 to 12 cycles. TCRdb reprocessed the 5' RACE reads via MiXCR and lists one record per CDR3 protein. The sample lists 790,000 or so distinct CDR3 sequences, approximately 53% occurring once. The sequenced material came from blood. The chain employs TRBV7-2 and TRBJ1-6; D call uncertain. This receptor was identified in a man aged 40-50 years in good health. The CDR3: CASSQGPYNSPLHF. The DNA of the CDR3 is TGTGCCAGCAGCCAAGGGCCCTATAATTCACCCCTCCACTTT.